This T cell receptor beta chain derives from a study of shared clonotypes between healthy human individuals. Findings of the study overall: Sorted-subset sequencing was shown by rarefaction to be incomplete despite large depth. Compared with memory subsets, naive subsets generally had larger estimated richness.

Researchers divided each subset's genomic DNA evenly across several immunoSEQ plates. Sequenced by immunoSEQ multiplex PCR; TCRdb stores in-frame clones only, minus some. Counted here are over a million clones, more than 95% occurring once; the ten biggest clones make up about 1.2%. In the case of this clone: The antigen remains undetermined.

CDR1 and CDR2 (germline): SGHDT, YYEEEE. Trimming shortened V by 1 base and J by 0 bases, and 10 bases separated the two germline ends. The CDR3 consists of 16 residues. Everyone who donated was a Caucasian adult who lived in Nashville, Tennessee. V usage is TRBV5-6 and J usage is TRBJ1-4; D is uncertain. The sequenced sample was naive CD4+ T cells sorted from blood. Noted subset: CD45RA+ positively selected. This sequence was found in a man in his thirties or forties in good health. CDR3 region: CASSLFVGATNEKLFF. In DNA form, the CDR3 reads TGTGCCAGCAGCTTGTTTGTGGGTGCAACTAATGAAAAACTGTTTTTT.